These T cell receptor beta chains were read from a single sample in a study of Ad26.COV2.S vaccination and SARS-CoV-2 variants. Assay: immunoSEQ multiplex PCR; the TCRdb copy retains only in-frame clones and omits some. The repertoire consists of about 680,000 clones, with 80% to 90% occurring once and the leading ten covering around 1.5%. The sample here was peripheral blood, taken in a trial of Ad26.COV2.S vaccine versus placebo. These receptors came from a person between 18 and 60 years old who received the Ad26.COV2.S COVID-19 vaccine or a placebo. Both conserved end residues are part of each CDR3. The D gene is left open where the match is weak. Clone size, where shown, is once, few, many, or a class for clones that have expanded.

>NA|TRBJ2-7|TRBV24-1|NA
CATSVSGILSSYEQYF
TGTGCCACCAGTGTATCAGGTATTCTTTCTTCCTACGAGCAGTACTTC
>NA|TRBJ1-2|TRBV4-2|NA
CASSRGDTSYGYTF
TGTGCCAGCAGCCGAGGGGACACCTCCTATGGCTACACCTTC
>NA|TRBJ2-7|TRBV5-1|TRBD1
CASSLTGTGFSYEQYF
TGCGCCAGCAGCCTTACCGGGACAGGGTTTTCCTACGAGCAGTACTTC
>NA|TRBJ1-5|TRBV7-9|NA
CASSLEGRDNQPQHF
TGTGCCAGCAGCTTAGAGGGCAGGGACAATCAGCCCCAGCATTTT
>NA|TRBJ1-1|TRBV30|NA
CASQPSWVNTEAFF
TGTGCCTCCCAGCCGTCGTGGGTGAACACTGAAGCTTTCTTT
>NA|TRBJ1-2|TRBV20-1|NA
CSASGGGGYGYTF
TGCAGTGCTAGTGGGGGGGGTGGCTATGGCTACACCTTC
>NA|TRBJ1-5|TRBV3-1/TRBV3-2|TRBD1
CASSQDRTGADQPQHF
TGTGCCAGCAGCCAAGACCGGACAGGGGCCGATCAGCCCCAGCATTTT
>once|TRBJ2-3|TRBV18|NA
CASRAGARTDTQYF
TGTGCCAGCCGGGCGGGGGCACGCACAGATACGCAGTATTTT
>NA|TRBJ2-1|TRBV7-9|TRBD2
CASSPGTSGEYNEQFF
TGTGCCAGCAGCCCGGGGACTAGCGGCGAATACAATGAGCAGTTCTTC
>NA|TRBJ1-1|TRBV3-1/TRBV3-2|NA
CASSQDQGAGAFF
TGTGCCAGCAGCCAAGATCAGGGCGCAGGTGCTTTCTTT
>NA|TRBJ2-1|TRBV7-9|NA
CASSAQTGEGEQFF
TGTGCCAGCAGCGCACAGACAGGGGAGGGTGAGCAGTTCTTC
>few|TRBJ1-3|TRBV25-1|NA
CASSTNRENTIYF
TGTGCCAGCAGCACGAATAGGGAAAACACCATATATTTT
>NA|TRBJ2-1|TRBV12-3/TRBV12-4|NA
CASGQKVEQFF
TGTGCCAGCGGCCAAAAGGTTGAGCAGTTCTTC
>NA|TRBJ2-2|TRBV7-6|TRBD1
CASSFGQAGELFF
TGTGCCAGCAGCTTTGGACAGGCCGGGGAGCTGTTTTTT
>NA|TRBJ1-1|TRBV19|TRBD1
CASARVGQGAGGWNTEAFF
TGTGCCAGTGCCAGGGTCGGACAGGGGGCGGGAGGGTGGAACACTGAAGCTTTCTTT
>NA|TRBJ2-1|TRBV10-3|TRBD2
CASRGGPYNEQFF
TGTGCCTCCCGGGGGGGCCCCTACAATGAGCAGTTCTTC
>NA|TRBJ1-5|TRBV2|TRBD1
CASSRDSRVNQPQHF
TGTGCCAGCAGCAGGGACAGCCGGGTCAATCAGCCCCAGCATTTT
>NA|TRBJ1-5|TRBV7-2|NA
CASSFTGPNQPQHF
TGTGCCAGCAGCTTTACAGGTCCCAATCAGCCCCAGCATTTT
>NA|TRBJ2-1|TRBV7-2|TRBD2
CASSFSGGPYNEQFF
TGTGCCAGCAGCTTTAGCGGGGGCCCTTACAATGAGCAGTTCTTC
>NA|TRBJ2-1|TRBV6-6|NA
CASSSSNEQFF
TGTGCCAGCAGTTCGAGTAATGAGCAGTTCTTC
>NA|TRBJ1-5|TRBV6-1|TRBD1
CASSEATGVSNQPQHF
TGTGCCAGCAGTGAAGCAACAGGGGTGAGCAATCAGCCCCAGCATTTT
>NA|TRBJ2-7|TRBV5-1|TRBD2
CASSPSSVGGYEQYF
TGCGCCAGCAGCCCCTCCTCGGTGGGAGGGTACGAGCAGTACTTC
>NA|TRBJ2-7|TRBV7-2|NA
CASSFGQSPYEQYF
TGTGCCAGCAGCTTTGGCCAGTCTCCCTACGAGCAGTACTTC
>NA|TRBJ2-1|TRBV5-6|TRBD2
CASSLAGLEQFF
TGTGCCAGCAGCTTAGCGGGGCTTGAGCAGTTCTTC
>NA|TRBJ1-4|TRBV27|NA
CASRTRANEKLFF
TGTGCCAGCAGGACCAGGGCAAATGAAAAACTGTTTTTT
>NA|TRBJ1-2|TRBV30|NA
CAWSVRGYGGYTF
TGTGCCTGGAGTGTACGGGGATATGGTGGCTACACCTTC
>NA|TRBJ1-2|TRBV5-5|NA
CASSLDRGVYGYTF
TGTGCCAGCAGCTTGGACCGGGGGGTCTATGGCTACACCTTC
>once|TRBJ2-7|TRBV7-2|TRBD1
CASSTGQVRGADF
TGTGCCAGCAGCACCGGACAGGTACGAGGGGCCGACTTC
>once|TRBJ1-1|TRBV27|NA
CASSLRGGTEAFF
TGTGCCAGCAGTTTACGGGGGGGAACTGAAGCTTTCTTT
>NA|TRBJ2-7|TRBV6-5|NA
CASREAGRLGYEQYF
TGTGCCAGCAGAGAGGCCGGCAGGCTAGGATACGAGCAGTACTTC
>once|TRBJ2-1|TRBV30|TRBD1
CAWSPGQGAVNEQFF
TGTGCCTGGAGCCCGGGACAGGGGGCGGTCAATGAGCAGTTCTTC
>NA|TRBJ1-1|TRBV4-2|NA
CASSQDGWNTEAFF
TGTGCCAGCAGCCAAGATGGGTGGAACACTGAAGCTTTCTTT
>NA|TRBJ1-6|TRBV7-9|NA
CASSSPRGGKNNSPLHF
TGTGCCAGCAGTTCTCCCCGCGGCGGAAAGAATAATTCACCCCTCCACTTT
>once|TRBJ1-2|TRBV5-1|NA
CASSPDSQNYGYTF
TGCGCCAGCAGCCCGGACAGCCAGAACTATGGCTACACCTTC
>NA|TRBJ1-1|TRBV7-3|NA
CASSSRGGVAFF
TGTGCCAGCAGCTCCCGCGGAGGAGTAGCTTTCTTT
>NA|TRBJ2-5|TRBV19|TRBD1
CASSTPQGAETQYF
TGTGCCAGTAGTACCCCACAGGGGGCGGAGACCCAGTACTTC
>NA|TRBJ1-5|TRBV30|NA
CAWSQGSQPQHF
TGTGCCTGGAGTCAGGGTAGTCAGCCCCAGCATTTT
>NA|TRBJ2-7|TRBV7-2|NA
CASSPPGQDGYEQYF
TGTGCCAGCAGCCCACCAGGGCAGGACGGCTACGAGCAGTACTTC
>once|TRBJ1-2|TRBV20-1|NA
CSAGPRNYTF
TGCAGTGCTGGGCCTAGGAACTACACCTTC
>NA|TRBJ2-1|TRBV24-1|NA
CATSDPGGNVVDEQFF
TGTGCCACCAGTGACCCCGGAGGAAACGTCGTCGATGAGCAGTTCTTC
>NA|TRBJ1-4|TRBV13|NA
CASSPRGTPLEKLFF
TGTGCCAGCAGCCCGCGCGGGACTCCGCTTGAAAAACTGTTTTTT
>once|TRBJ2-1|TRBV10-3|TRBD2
CAISGLAGGRNEQFF
TGTGCCATCAGTGGACTAGCGGGGGGGCGCAATGAGCAGTTCTTC
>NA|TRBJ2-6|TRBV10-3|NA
CASQDSSGANVLTF
TGTGCCAGCCAGGACAGCTCTGGGGCCAACGTCCTGACTTTC
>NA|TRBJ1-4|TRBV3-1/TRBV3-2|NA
CASSQVGTTWELNEKLFF
TGTGCCAGCAGCCAAGTGGGGACTACATGGGAGCTTAATGAAAAACTGTTTTTT
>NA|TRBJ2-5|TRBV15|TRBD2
CATSFGTSGTQYF
TGTGCCACCAGCTTTGGGACTAGCGGGACCCAGTACTTC
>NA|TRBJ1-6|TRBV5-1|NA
CASSFEGDSPLHF
TGCGCCAGCAGCTTCGAGGGGGATTCACCCCTCCACTTT
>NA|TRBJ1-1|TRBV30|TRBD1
CACHRQGGAEAFF
TGTGCCTGCCATCGACAGGGCGGCGCTGAAGCTTTCTTT
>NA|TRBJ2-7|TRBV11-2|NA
CASSPQGYEQYF
TGTGCCAGCAGCCCGCAGGGTTACGAGCAGTACTTC
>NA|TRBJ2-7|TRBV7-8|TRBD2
CASSLEGLAGAYEQYF
TGTGCCAGCAGCTTAGAGGGATTAGCGGGAGCCTACGAGCAGTACTTC
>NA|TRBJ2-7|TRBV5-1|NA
CASSLSSYEQYF
TGCGCCAGCAGCTTGAGCTCCTACGAGCAGTACTTC
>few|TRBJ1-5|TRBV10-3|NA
CAISDSGGYSNQPQHF
TGTGCCATCAGTGACTCTGGGGGTTATAGCAATCAGCCCCAGCATTTT
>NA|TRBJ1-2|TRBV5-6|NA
CASSRAYGYTF
TGTGCCAGCAGCCGGGCCTATGGCTACACCTTC
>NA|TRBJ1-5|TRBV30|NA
CAWSVRGIGNQPQHF
TGTGCCTGGAGTGTACGGGGGATCGGGAATCAGCCCCAGCATTTT
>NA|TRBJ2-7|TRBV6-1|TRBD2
CASSEKTSGYYEQYF
TGTGCCAGCAGTGAAAAAACTAGCGGGTACTACGAGCAGTACTTC
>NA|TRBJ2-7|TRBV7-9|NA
CASSLALASYEQYF
TGTGCCAGCAGCTTAGCGTTAGCCTCCTACGAGCAGTACTTC
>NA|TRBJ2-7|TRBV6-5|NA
CASSYSPGGYEQYF
TGTGCCAGCAGTTACTCGCCAGGCGGCTACGAGCAGTACTTC
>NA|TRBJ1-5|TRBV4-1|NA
CASSQEGLTGNQPQHF
TGCGCCAGCAGCCAAGAGGGATTGACAGGCAATCAGCCCCAGCATTTT
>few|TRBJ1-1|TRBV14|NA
CASSQDAGTAEAFF
TGTGCCAGCAGCCAAGATGCGGGTACAGCTGAAGCTTTCTTT
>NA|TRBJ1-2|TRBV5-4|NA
CASSRGMNRENYGYTF
TGTGCCAGCAGCAGGGGTATGAACAGGGAGAACTATGGCTACACCTTC
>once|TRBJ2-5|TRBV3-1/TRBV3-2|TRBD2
CASSHLASGGTYF
TGTGCCAGCAGCCACCTAGCTAGCGGGGGGACGTACTTC